This section outlines one T cell receptor beta chain sequence together with its context. What it recognizes is unknown. Germline is not matched at one junction end, which may reflect a read error. Germline V CDR1 and CDR2: SSHAT, FNYEAQ (reference sequence). CDR3 length equals 15 residues. The sample belongs to a study of a mutant IDH1 vaccine in newly diagnosed glioma. Study in general: Treated patients comprised 62.5% males and around 40% females, mean age approximately 42 years.

Assay used: immunoSEQ multiplex PCR; TCRdb lists only in-frame clones, some missing. The sample contains tens of thousands of clones, more than 75% of which appear only once. Time point described: week 35, safety follow-up. The study gave 300 ug of mutant IDH1 20-mer peptide per vaccine dose, with topical imiquimod. Eight vaccinations went to patients in weeks 1, 3, 5, 7, 11, 15, 19, 23. Astrocytomas found in donors were new, WHO grade 3 or 4, IDH1-mutant and ATRX-lost. This chain connects TRBV7-7 to TRBJ2-7; 9 bases line up with TRBD1. The sample was PBMCs, taken from a glioma patient whose treatment included an IDH1 peptide vaccine. The source of this sequence is a woman aged 40 to 49 with glioma. CDR3 in DNA: TGTGCTAGCAGCTTAGGGGTGGGACAGGGCTACGAGCAGTACTTC. Translation gives CASSLGVGQGYEQYF. The full variable domain, its missing parts supplied by reference TRBV7-7 and TRBJ2-7, is GAGVSQSPRYKVTKRGQDVTLRCDPISSHATLYWYQQALGQGPEFLTYFNYEAQPDKSGLPSDRFSAERPEGSISTLTIQRTEQRDSAMYRCASSLGVGQGYEQYFGPGTRLTVT.